This paragraph reports one TCR beta chain. As yet, its antigen is unknown. This specimen belongs to a study of CD8+ T cells in alopecia areata. Between the trimmed V and J ends, which lost 5 bases and 10 bases, there was a span of 6 bases. CDR1 is SGHAT and CDR2 is FQNNGV in the germline V gene. The CDR3 sequence is 10 residues long. Study-level results: Scalp sequencing also captures normal skin's resident alphabeta T cells. Patients shared TCRs less clearly than mice did, possibly owing to HLA. Scalp lesions, especially in alopecia totalis/universalis, had higher clonality than normal scalp.

Following RNA extraction, reverse transcription yielded cDNA that acted as the sequencing template. Assay used: immunoSEQ multiplex PCR; TCRdb lists only in-frame clones, some missing. The sample carries around 190,000 clones, 45% to 70% recorded once. The clonotype comes from a human donor in good health. The chain joins TRBV11-2 to TRBJ2-1; D uncertain. Sample: CD8+ T cells sorted from blood. The DNA of the CDR3 is TGTGCCAGCAGCCTGACGGAGCAGTTCTTC. Amino acids: CASSLTEQFF.